The entry below gives a single T cell receptor (beta chain) sequence along with its context. The specificity of this receptor is unknown. The record has no base qualities; no much larger clone is one base away. The data were obtained in a study of cytomegalovirus exposure and HLA in healthy donors (dated by TCRdb to about 2017). Broadly, across the study: According to an earlier analysis of 450 to 650 of the donors, some 180 million T cells yielded 117 million unique TCR beta sequences and more than 250 Gb of sequence data. Genome-wide SNP genotypes for about three fifths of the 666 donors were used in a later genetic analysis, which treated that subset as a discovery cohort. Rather than using new phenotypic data, the later analysis identified candidate immune exposures from TCR beta sequences and from how often those sequences occurred across donors. An earlier analysis of more than 450 of the donors used high-throughput TCR beta sequencing to judge whether each TCR beta V gene segment behaved as functional or pseudogenic. Roughly 5 DR-DQ haplotypes were handled as single units for association and clustering, since linkage in the cohort was strong. Besides the first cohort of 550 to 750 subjects, a separate validation cohort made up of 120 different subjects was used. To study patterns of TCR occurrence, a later analysis re-analyzed previously published TCR beta repertoires from 550 to 800 donors and added high-resolution HLA genotyping. Approximately 300 gigabases of sequencing data and about 92 million unique TCR sequences made up an early release that covered nearly 650 HLA-typed donors. HLA typing covered class I and class II loci at four-digit resolution. Among about 400 genotyped donors of the cohort, an average of approximately 220,000 unique TCR beta nucleotide sequences was sequenced per donor, of which 15% to 20% were non-productive. Donor age, sex, ethnicity and CMV serostatus were compiled alongside the repertoire data. All discovery cohort repertoires had been generated on a single sequencing platform. The genetic ancestry cluster associated with self-reported Caucasian donors included 81% of the 300 to 400 genotyped donors. The number of typed donors differed by locus: roughly 629-640 for A, B, C, DRB1 and DQB1; some 540 for DQA1; 600 to 610 for DPA1; and roughly 470 for DPB1. Using immunosequencing, the study profiled T cell repertoires from around 680 subjects and related those repertoires to cytomegalovirus serostatus. The study aimed to test whether cataloging public T cell receptors could reveal signatures of past pathogen exposure. High-throughput TCR immunosequencing, statistical association of individual TCRs with disease status, and machine learning were combined to predict cytomegalovirus infection status. On the study overall, not on this receptor specifically: A later analysis reported that several top co-occurrence clusters appeared linked to parvovirus B19, influenza, CMV and Epstein-Barr virus. Specific HLA alleles were associated with around 18,000 TCR beta sequences at a false discovery rate of 0.05 in a later analysis. A further reported finding was that TCR beta sequences accurately predicted the HLA-A and HLA-B alleles for most subjects in the first cohort. According to a later analysis, TCR association rates differed among HLA loci, with DRB1 alleles showing the most associated TCRs and HLA-C alleles showing the fewest. Only TCR beta chains were sequenced in this cohort, and the absence of alpha or paired-chain data limited detectable features. The 87-base-pair reads could not distinguish some IMGT-functional V segments, including TRBV6-2 and TRBV6-3, so those segments were excluded. It was suggested by the authors that the approach could potentially be generalized to other disease states and immunological phenotypes. In an earlier analysis of around 600 of the donors, most TCR beta V segments were observed in productive rearrangements about 87% or about 30% of the time, broadly matching IMGT annotations. Across donors, most TCR sequences were observed very rarely, whereas some public TCRs were present in many individuals. Assigning TCR associations to individual alleles was difficult when HLA alleles, especially DR and DQ, strongly co-occurred. In a later analysis, HLA-associated TCR beta chains showed more clonal expansion and lower generation probabilities than non-associated chains that were equally common. A total of 150 to 200 TCR beta chains were listed by the study as associated with cytomegalovirus. A few of the identified cytomegalovirus-associated TCR beta chains were confirmed in vitro to be specific for cytomegalovirus antigens. Because counts were too low, roughly 17 rarely observed V segments, including chromosome 9 orphons, were left out of the earlier analysis of several hundred of the donors. Correlated functional status among segregating V segments might be attributable to linkage disequilibrium, but an unknown experimental factor could not be ruled out. In a later genetic analysis, fewer N-insertions in productive TCRs were reported among donors in an Asian-associated ancestry cluster than the approximately 670-donor mean. According to a later analysis, most CMV-associated TCR beta chains appeared to be HLA-restricted, and the HLA associations seemed to be driven largely by CMV exposure. In both the original and validation cohorts, the classifier was reported to diagnose cytomegalovirus status with high specificity and sensitivity. A cluster of highly shared sequence variants was judged likely to represent a technical artifact of the sequencing pipeline. The only immune exposure information available for the cohort was CMV serostatus. Roughly uniform sequencing depth across donors was assumed in presence/absence analyses, although this assumption may not hold. Because HLA typing was unavailable for some donors at each locus, only the typed subset was used in association tests. In a later genetic analysis, a missense DCLRE1C variant was associated with V-gene and J-gene trimming of TCR beta chains, and the association was replicated in an independent cohort.

From V the trimming removes 6 bases and from J it removes 6 bases, while the gene matches leave 6 bases of the junction unaccounted for. Based on the germline V gene (reference sequence), the CDR1 and CDR2 sequences are WNHNN and SYGVQD. From cysteine to phenylalanine, the CDR3 is 14 amino acids long. Solely the CDR3 DNA is kept, with 42 bases framed from the first base. Library preparation was by the immunoSEQ multiplex PCR assay. For the multiplex PCR, a mixture combining 60 forward primers for TCR Vbeta segments and 13 reverse primers for TCR Jbeta segments was used. A multiplex PCR assay on genomic DNA amplified the CDR3 region of rearranged TCR beta genes. The amplified TCR beta libraries were sequenced on the Illumina HiSeq System as 87-base-pair reads. The authors' pipeline ran thus. A later analysis tallied some 79 million unique TCR beta chains across the 640 or so repertoires, and around 12 million of those chains were shared by two or more donors. A nearest-neighbor algorithm error-corrected the raw reads and collapsed the reads into unique sequences, merging closely related sequences to remove PCR and sequencing errors. To assign V, D and J gene segments, CDR3 sequences were aligned to IMGT reference sequences. Each retained sequence needed at least a six-nucleotide match to both a V gene segment and a J gene segment. Rearrangements were called productive when the CDR3 lacked stop codons and stayed in frame with V and J; all others were non-productive. CDR3 was defined by IMGT convention, running from the second conserved V-encoded cysteine to the conserved J-encoded phenylalanine. Sequences without an unambiguous match to a single V gene segment were excluded from the earlier analysis of about 600 of the donors. An earlier analysis of a few hundred of the donors called V segments functional above 56.7% productive rearrangements and segregating when the between-donor standard deviation exceeded 5%. To diagnose cytomegalovirus status from the catalog of TCR beta chain sequences, a statistical classification framework was built. In a later analysis, V and J genes were assigned by comparing TCR nucleotide sequences against IMGT/GENE-DB human TR gene sequences. Using the TCRdist pipeline, a later analysis assigned CDR3 sequences along with most-parsimonious VDJ recombination scenarios. A later analysis defined each TCR beta chain by its CDR3 amino acid sequence plus V-gene family, and excluded reads lacking a unique V-gene family. As a way to deal with suspected cross-contamination and a sequencing artifact, a later analysis dropped roughly 620 nucleotide sequences that were highly shared and had low generation probability. In a later analysis, a clonal expansion index for each public chain was calculated from normalized within-repertoire ranks of inferred template counts. In a later analysis, generation probabilities were computed with a VDJ recombination model fitted to out-of-frame rearrangements, and the resulting probabilities were checked against IGoR. In a later analysis, TCR-TCR, TCR-HLA and TCR-CMV co-occurrence was scored with hypergeometric tests, and a repertoire-size bias correction was applied to TCR pairs. To estimate false discovery rates, a later analysis permuted the HLA or CMV assignments 20 times. In a later analysis, co-occurring TCRs were grouped with DBSCAN, and TCRdist sequence similarity was added when clustering was performed within HLA-allele-positive subsets. For co-occurrence clustering, repertoires with fewer than 30,000 or more than 120,000 public chains were excluded, along with 4 to 6 repertoires with anomalous nucleotide sharing. The source is immuneACCESS, and TCRdb retained only in-frame sequences with V and J called. Part of the clones is not carried over; for the studies checked, unresolved V genes explain less than half of this, and the remainder is unexplained. Clonal size and the V and J genes are those of that table, whereas D and trimming came from the DNA. A total of roughly 110,000 clones appear in this sample, around 77% of them only once. Around 4% of the sample is in the top ten clones.

The cohort comprised around 700 healthy bone marrow donors. All cohort members were sampled while nominally healthy, although unrecorded immune exposures were likely present. The donor tested CMV seronegative and was one of the 352 seronegative cohort members. A peripheral blood sample was collected from each donor, and TCR beta sequencing was performed on peripheral blood mononuclear cells. Genomic DNA extraction from the blood cell samples was performed with the Qiagen DNeasy Blood Extraction Kit. The clonotype originates from a male donor in good health and CMV-seronegative. The sequencing sample was made of PBMCs. The chain is made from TRBV10-1 and TRBJ2-7, with 12 bases matching TRBD1. The DNA sequence is TGCGCCAGCAGACCTGGGACAGGGGGCGCCGAGCAGTACTTC. It encodes CASRPGTGGAEQYF.